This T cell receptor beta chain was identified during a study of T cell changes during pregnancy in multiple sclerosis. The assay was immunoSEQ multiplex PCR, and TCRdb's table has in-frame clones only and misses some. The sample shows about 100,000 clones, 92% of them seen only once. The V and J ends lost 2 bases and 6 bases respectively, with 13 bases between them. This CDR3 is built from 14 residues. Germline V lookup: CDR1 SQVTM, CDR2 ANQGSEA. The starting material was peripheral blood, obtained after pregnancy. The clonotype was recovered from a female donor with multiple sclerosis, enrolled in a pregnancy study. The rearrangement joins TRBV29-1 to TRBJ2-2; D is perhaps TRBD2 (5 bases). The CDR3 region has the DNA TGCAGCGTTGAAATAGGCGGGTACCCCGGGGAGCTGTTTTTT. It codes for CSVEIGGYPGELFF.